This entry features one T cell receptor beta chain sequence. Its antigen is not yet known. One base away there is no much larger clone; base qualities are not given. The same CDR3 is also encoded by other DNA sequences in this sample. The High Capacity cDNA Reverse Transcription Kit was used to reverse transcribe all of the isolated RNA, meaning that expressed TCRB transcripts were what got sequenced. Deep immunoSEQ sequencing was performed on naive, central memory and regulatory T cell samples, with an average of roughly 3.3 million total reads per sample. Sorted cells were lysed in RLT buffer and RNA was extracted with DNase-treated RNeasy Micro or Mini kits, depending on cell number. To prevent cross-contamination, each cell subset was processed individually, whereas patient and healthy donor samples were processed jointly. TCRB sequences were amplified from cDNA with the immunoSEQ multiplex PCR, producing 87-bp fragments spanning the CDR3 region. The amplicons were sequenced using the Illumina HiSeq platform. The authors processed their data as follows. Synthetic template baselines were used to correct PCR bias computationally, reads within Hamming distance 2 were collapsed, and singletons that could not be merged were discarded. Reads were aligned against IMGT to assign V, D and J genes, CDR3 length and insertions or deletions at six rearrangement sites. Within each subset, clonotype counts were normalized to sorted cell number, and only after that were true diversity and Gini coefficients computed with the tcR R package. The overlap coefficient, calculated on TCRB nucleotide sequences, was used to quantify repertoire sharing. Drawn from immuneACCESS, this table holds only the in-frame rearrangements with V and J called that TCRdb kept. Clones are partly lost; checked studies trace under half to an unresolved V gene and leave the rest unexplained. The V and J calls and the clone size are those of that table, but D and trimming were determined from the DNA. The sample has about 160,000 clones on record, around 8% of them singletons. Of the sample, about 0.5% falls within the top ten clones.

A single peripheral blood draw of around 100 mL on average was collected from each donor into heparinised tubes. Naive, central memory, regulatory and stem cell-like memory CD4+ T cells were sorted on a BD FACSAria II using a panel including CD45RO, CCR7, CD25, CD127, CD95 and CD27. Every sorted population had a purity above 95%. PBMCs were isolated immediately by Lymphoprep density gradient centrifugation and stained directly without culture. Samples were stained and sorted in pairs, with one healthy donor and one patient per experiment, so that batch effects were minimized. The sample is drawn from a study of beta chain features in type 1 diabetes (dated by TCRdb to 2016 to 2019). With regard to the full study: Patients and healthy donors did not differ in mean age, gender distribution, total cell number or subset yield. A total of roughly 99 million sorted cells were examined across all samples, and the number of cells per subset was strongly correlated with RNA yield. In the study, recently diagnosed type 1 diabetes patients and matched healthy donors were compared on the TCRB repertoires of their sorted circulating CD4+ T cell subsets. Whereas all 28 donors provided naive and central memory subsets, regulatory and stem cell-like memory subsets were isolated from just 8 patients and roughly eight healthy donors. Overall results and qualifications from the work: At VDJ recombination sites, patients with type 1 diabetes made fewer insertions and deleted more nucleotides, a pattern implying thymic rearrangement abnormalities. Naive, central memory and regulatory TCRB repertoires appeared to be more alike among patients than among healthy donors. Because cDNA was sequenced instead of genomic DNA, highly expressing activated cells could be over-represented, though the groups showed no difference in activation or CD3 levels. Because small numbers of individuals were included in the HLA sub-analyses, any influence of HLA type on TCRB rearrangement was left unresolved. PCR may preferentially amplify shorter templates, but because patient and control samples were amplified and corrected together, any resulting skew would affect both groups equally. In all four CD4+ subsets, TCRB CDR3 length was moderately but significantly shorter in type 1 diabetes patients.

The CDR3 holds 16 amino acids from the cysteine to the phenylalanine. The DNA shown is the 48-base CDR3, in frame from base 1. The germline V gene sets CDR1 to MDHEN and CDR2 to SYDVKM. At the junction V is shortened by 7 bases and J by 8 bases, with 23 bases in between. This chain joins TRBV28 to TRBJ2-2; the D segment could be TRBD1, given 7 matching bases. The sample was central memory CD4+ T cells from blood. This sequence originates from a woman aged 18 to 35 with type 1 diabetes. In nucleotides, the sequence is TGTGCCAGCATATTTGTGGGGGGACAGCTCCGTGGGGAGCTGTTTTTT. This translates into CASIFVGGQLRGELFF. The entire variable domain, with the stretches around the CDR3 drawn from the reference TRBV28 and TRBJ2-2 proteins, is DVKVTQSSRYLVKRTGEKVFLECVQDMDHENMFWYRQDPGLGLRLIYFSYDVKMKEKGDIPEGYSVSREKKERFSLILESASTNQTSMYLCASIFVGGQLRGELFFGEGSRLTVL.